This TCR beta chain was sequenced for a study of T cell repertoires in cytomegalovirus infection (dated 2019 in TCRdb). Notes on the research overall: The HLA type of each donor mattered for the analysis, because public TCR beta signatures pointed to carriage of CMV infection along with the matching HLA type. The full study reports these points: Cumulative frequency of public TCR beta family members discriminated carriers of CMV infection plus the relevant HLA type in this cohort and an independent roughly 330-donor cohort. The ex vivo response was dominated by HLA-C-restricted CMV-specific TCR beta clonotypes, which also provided the single most frequent clonotype in two of eight donors.

This sample was sequenced with an Illumina HiSeq 1500. TCRdb redid the processing of the public reads, applying fastp at Q25 and MiXCR, and retained in-frame beta chains. Each entry is one CDR3 protein sequence, shown with its most common DNA and genes. The sample data list 450,000 to 600,000 distinct CDR3 sequences, and 11% of these were observed just once. The ten largest clones represent roughly a tenth of the sample. This clonotype was seen ten or more times. Its antigen specificity is not known. Within one base of it there is no much larger clone, and no base qualities were kept. The trim is 2 bases for V and 0 bases for J, with a gap of 14 bases between the germline ends. CDR1 is given as MNHNY and CDR2 as SVGAGI, both from the germline V gene (reference sequence). Reading from cysteine to phenylalanine, the CDR3 counts 17 amino acids. Of the read, only the CDR3 DNA is kept; its 51 bases are in frame from base 1.

Sequencing was carried out using PBMCs. The TCR sequence derives from a human donor in good health (CMV status not recorded). Some clones in this sample may be carry-over from other donors' samples. The chain couples TRBV6-6 to TRBJ2-1; D gene: possibly TRBD2, on 6 matching bases. CDR3 protein: CASSYAGPGSSYNEQFF. In nucleotide form, the sequence is TGTGCCAGCAGTTACGCCGGACCCGGGAGCTCCTACAATGAGCAGTTCTTC.